The clone carrying this TCR beta chain was seen more than once but under ten times. TCRdb used MiXCR to reprocess the 5' RACE reads, holding one entry per CDR3 protein. The data hold about 790,000 distinct CDR3 sequences, with 15% to 20% observed a single time. These data originate in a study of identical twins. The CDR3 is 10 amino acids. The V gene's germline CDR1 is SQVTM and CDR2 ANQGSEA. The germline V and J ends were trimmed by 3 bases and 4 bases, with 3 bases remaining between them. The data also belong to a second study, concerning T cells expressing NK-cell markers. This second study notes: Within several experiments, an anti-gamma-delta TCR antibody kept the sorting limited to alpha-beta TCR T cells.

V and J are TRBV29-1 and TRBJ2-5; D is ambiguous. The sequenced sample consisted of PBMCs. The sequence came from a woman aged 18-29 years in good health. The CDR3 here is CSVEGETQYF. CDR3 nucleotide sequence: TGCAGCGTTGAGGGAGAGACCCAGTACTTC.